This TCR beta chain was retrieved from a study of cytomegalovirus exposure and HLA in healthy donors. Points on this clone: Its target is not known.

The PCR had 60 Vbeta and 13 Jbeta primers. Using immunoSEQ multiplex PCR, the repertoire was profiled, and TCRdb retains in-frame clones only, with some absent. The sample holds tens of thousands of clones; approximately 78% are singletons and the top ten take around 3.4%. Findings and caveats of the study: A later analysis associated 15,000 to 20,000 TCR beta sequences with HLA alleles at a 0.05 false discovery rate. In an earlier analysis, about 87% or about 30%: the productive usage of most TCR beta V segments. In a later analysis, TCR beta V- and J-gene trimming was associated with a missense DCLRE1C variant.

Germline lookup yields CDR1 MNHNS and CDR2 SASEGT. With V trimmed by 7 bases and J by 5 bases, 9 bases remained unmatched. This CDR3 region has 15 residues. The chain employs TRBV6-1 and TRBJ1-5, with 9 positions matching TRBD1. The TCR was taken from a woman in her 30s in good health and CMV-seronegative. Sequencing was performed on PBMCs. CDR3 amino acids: CASTDGTGYYQPQHF. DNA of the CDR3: TGTGCCAGCACGGACGGGACAGGGTATTATCAGCCCCAGCATTTT.